This TCR beta chain was sequenced for a study of molecular identifiers for immune sequencing clone quantification. Study observations and caveats: Highly expanded clone sizes could be underestimated through barcode sharing by identical TCR molecules.

This clonotype occurred many times. The antigen is undetermined. The CDR3 runs 13 residues. V was pared by 4 bases and J by 6 bases, with 5 bases of the junction left unmatched. Per the germline V gene, CDR1 is SGHNT and CDR2 is YYREEE (reference sequence). A CD8+CD4-CCR7+CD45RA+ phenotype served as the sorting definition for naive CD8 T cells. Each CDR3 protein is one row after TCRdb ran MiXCR on the PCR reads. The sample comprises tens of thousands of distinct CDR3 sequences, 15% to 20% of which are singletons, and around 0.8% rests with the top ten. V and J are TRBV5-4 and TRBJ2-7; TRBD1 aligns across 9 bases. The source of this sequence is a human donor in good health. Some libraries in this study had Jurkat cell RNA spiked in. Sequencing was done on a sample of naive CD8+ T cells from blood, with Jurkat cell RNA spiked in. The subset here: FACS-sorted CD8+CD4-CCR7+CD45RA+ naive T cells. This CDR3 is CASSGQGSLEQYF. CDR3 bases: TGTGCCAGCAGCGGACAGGGGTCGCTCGAGCAGTACTTC.